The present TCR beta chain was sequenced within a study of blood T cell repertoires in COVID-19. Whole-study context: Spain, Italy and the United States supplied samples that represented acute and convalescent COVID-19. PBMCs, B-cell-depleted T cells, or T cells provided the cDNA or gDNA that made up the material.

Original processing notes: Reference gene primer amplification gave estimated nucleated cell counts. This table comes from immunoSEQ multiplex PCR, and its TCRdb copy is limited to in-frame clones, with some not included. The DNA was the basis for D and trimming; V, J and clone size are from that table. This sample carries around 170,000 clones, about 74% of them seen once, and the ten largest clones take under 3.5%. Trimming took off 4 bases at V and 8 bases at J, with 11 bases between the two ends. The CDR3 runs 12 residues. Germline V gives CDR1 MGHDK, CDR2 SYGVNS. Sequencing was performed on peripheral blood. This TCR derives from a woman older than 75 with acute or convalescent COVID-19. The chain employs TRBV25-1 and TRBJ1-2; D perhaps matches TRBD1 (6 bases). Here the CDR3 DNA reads TGTGCCAGCAGTGTGGGGGCGAGCGGCTACACCTTC. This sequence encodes CASSVGASGYTF.